The present TCR beta chain was sequenced within a study of T cell changes during pregnancy in multiple sclerosis. Repertoires were generated with immunoSEQ multiplex PCR, while TCRdb's copy carries only in-frame clones and drops some. This sample yields 55,000 to 65,000 clones, of which about 94% are seen a single time; 2.6% belongs to the top ten. The TCR comes from a female donor with multiple sclerosis, enrolled in a pregnancy study. Sequenced here: CD8+ T cells from peripheral blood mononuclear cells, sampled in the third trimester of pregnancy.

CDR3 coding DNA: TGTGCCAGCAGTTGGGCAGGGGCCCTCTACGAGCAGTACTTC. Its translation is CASSWAGALYEQYF. The chain uses TRBV5-6 and TRBJ2-7; TRBD1 is a possible D gene (6 bases). The CDR3 extends over 14 amino acids. Trimming removed 5 bases at V and 3 bases at J, with 15 bases between. From germline, CDR1 is SGHDT and CDR2 YYEEEE.